The 15 T cell receptor beta chains presented below share a single source sample, sequenced in a study of cytomegalovirus exposure and HLA in healthy donors (dated by TCRdb to about 2017). The library relied on the immunoSEQ multiplex PCR assay. For the multiplex PCR, a mixture combining 60 forward primers for TCR Vbeta segments and 13 reverse primers for TCR Jbeta segments was used. TCRdb obtained this table from immuneACCESS and retained in-frame rearrangements with V and J assigned. These tables miss some clones; where compared with another copy, unresolved V genes account for less than half of the shortfall, and the remainder is unexplained. Present in this sample are approximately 130,000 clones, around 83% of which were seen just once. The ten largest clonotypes hold 1% to 1.5% of the sample. Specimen: PBMCs. These receptors came from a girl aged 2 to 10 in good health and CMV-seronegative.

This chain uses TRBV28 with TRBJ2-2; 8 nucleotides align to TRBD2. Per the germline V gene, CDR1 is MDHEN and CDR2 is SYDVKM. The CDR3 extends over 15 amino acids. Unmatched junction bases numbered 5, after V lost 6 bases and J lost 2 bases. In DNA, the CDR3 is TGTGCCAGCAGAGCGGGAGAGGTTAACACCGGGGAGCTGTTTTTT. This translates into CASRAGEVNTGELFF.

The rearrangement joins TRBV28 to TRBJ2-7; 11 positions match TRBD2. This CDR3 region has 16 residues. V lost 5 bases, J lost 2 bases, and 8 bases stayed unmatched. CDR1 is MDHEN and CDR2 is SYDVKM in the germline V gene. CDR3 bases: TGTGCCAGCAGTCCCTCCCTAGCGGGAGGAGCCTACGAGCAGTACTTC. Translation gives CASSPSLAGGAYEQYF. Filled out from reference TRBV28 and TRBJ2-7, the complete variable domain reads DVKVTQSSRYLVKRTGEKVFLECVQDMDHENMFWYRQDPGLGLRLIYFSYDVKMKEKGDIPEGYSVSREKKERFSLILESASTNQTSMYLCASSPSLAGGAYEQYFGPGTRLTVT.

The rearrangement links TRBV14 to TRBJ2-3; TRBD2 matches 12 bases. Looked up from germline, CDR1 is SGHDN and CDR2 is FVKESK. This CDR3 comprises 21 residues. V lost 1 base and J lost 0; bases outside the gene matches: 14. The CDR3 region has the DNA TGTGCCAGCAGCCAAGGCCAGACTAGCGGGGGAATTCTATCTAGCACAGATACGCAGTATTTT. Encoded protein: CASSQGQTSGGILSSTDTQYF.

This sequence joins TRBV10-1 and TRBJ2-2; TRBD2 aligns across 9 bases. V gave up 9 bases and J gave up 4 bases; unmatched junction bases: 3. Germline V gene lookup returns CDR1 WNHNN and CDR2 SYGVQD (reference sequence). This CDR3 comprises 13 residues. CDR3 in amino acids: CASSGGITGELFF. Here the CDR3 DNA reads TGCGCCAGTAGCGGGGGTATCACCGGGGAGCTGTTTTTT.

The chain recombines TRBV2 with TRBJ2-7; 10 bases fit TRBD1. V gave up 3 bases and J gave up 0 bases; unmatched junction bases: 8. CDR3 size: 17 residues. CDR1 is SNHLY, CDR2 FYNNEI, per germline. CDR3 sequence: CASSDHSDRGSSYEQYF. The CDR3 nucleotides are TGTGCCAGCAGTGATCACTCGGACAGGGGGTCCTCCTACGAGCAGTACTTC. The complete variable domain, with remaining parts taken from reference TRBV2 and TRBJ2-7, reads EPEVTQTPSHQVTQMGQEVILRCVPISNHLYFYWYRQILGQKVEFLVSFYNNEISEKSEIFDDQFSVERPDGSNFTLKIRSTKLEDSAMYFCASSDHSDRGSSYEQYFGPGTRLTVT.

The J gene is TRBJ2-7, the V gene TRBV30; 7 bases match TRBD2. The CDR3 has 16 residues. J was trimmed by 3 bases and V by 4 bases; bases with no gene match: 15. Germline assignment: CDR1 GTSNPN and CDR2 SVGIG (reference sequence). CDR3 in amino acids: CAWTYPTAGVHYEQYF. The CDR3 DNA reads TGTGCCTGGACCTATCCGACGGCGGGGGTACACTACGAGCAGTACTTC.

The rearrangement uses TRBV9 and TRBJ2-7, with D possibly being TRBD2 (6 bases). CDR1 and CDR2 (germline): SGDLS, YYNGEE. The CDR3 totals 16 residues. Trimming cost V 6 bases and J 0 bases, with 19 bases left between them. CDR3 nucleotide sequence: TGTGCCAGCAACCGAGACGGGACTCCAAGCTCCTACGAGCAGTACTTC. Amino acids: CASNRDGTPSSYEQYF.

This chain links TRBV5-1 with TRBJ1-3, with D unresolved. Trimming cost V 0 bases and J 8 bases, with 12 bases left between them. The CDR3 is 14 amino acids. CDR1 and CDR2 from the germline V gene are SGHRS and YFSETQ. The CDR3, as DNA: TGCGCCAGCAGCTTGGTGGGATCCGGGGACACCATATATTTT. Translating it yields CASSLVGSGDTIYF.

This clone was observed a handful of times. The chain couples TRBV25-1 to TRBJ2-2; 11 bases are a match to TRBD2. Trimming took 5 bases from V and 6 from J; bases not matched to a gene: 5. Germline V gene sequence: CDR1 MGHDK, CDR2 SYGVNS. The CDR3 sequence is 15 residues long. The CDR3 sequence is CASSSLSGGAGELFF. The CDR3 nucleotides read TGTGCCAGCAGTTCCCTTAGCGGGGGGGCCGGGGAGCTGTTTTTT. The complete variable domain, with remaining parts taken from reference TRBV25-1 and TRBJ2-2, reads EADIYQTPRYLVIGTGKKITLECSQTMGHDKMYWYQQDPGMELHLIHYSYGVNSTEKGDLSSESTVSRIRTEHFPLTLESARPSHTSQYLCASSSLSGGAGELFFGEGSRLTVL.

The V and J genes are TRBV2 and TRBJ1-5; D is ambiguous. Germline V gene lookup returns CDR1 SNHLY and CDR2 FYNNEI. V lost 10 bases to trimming and J lost 4 bases, with 20 bases between them. The CDR3 is 15 amino acids. The CDR3 sequence is CATKDKDGLNQPQHF. The CDR3, as DNA: TGTGCCACTAAAGACAAAGACGGCCTAAATCAGCCCCAGCATTTT.

This clone was found once. The genes are TRBV28 and TRBJ2-3; D ambiguous. The ends were cut back, 6 bases at V and 5 bases at J, with 6 bases in the middle. The length of the CDR3 is 11 residues. Germline CDR1 MDHEN, CDR2 SYDVKM. For the CDR3, the DNA is TGTGCCAGCAGAATAGTAGATACGCAGTATTTT. It encodes CASRIVDTQYF.

This clone has a handful of counts. V is TRBV10-1 and J is TRBJ2-5; the D is unclear. TRBJ2-7 matches the DNA end more closely, so the J call is doubtful. This CDR3 is built from 9 residues. Germline V gene data show CDR1 as WNHNN and CDR2 as SYGVQD (reference sequence). CDR3: CASSYEQYF. For the CDR3, the DNA is TGCGCCAGTTCCTACGAGCAGTACTTC.

This chain links TRBV5-1 with TRBJ1-2; 7 positions agree with TRBD1. CDR1 and CDR2 from the germline V gene are SGHRS and YFSETQ. CDR3 length equals 15 residues. V lost 0 bases to trimming and J lost 8 bases; unmatched junction nucleotides: 10. CDR3 nucleotide sequence: TGCGCCAGCAGCTTGGGAGGACAGGTGTCCGAGGGCTACACCTTC. Translating gives CASSLGGQVSEGYTF.

This chain links TRBV21-1 with TRBJ1-5; TRBD1 was called by the table and not checked on the DNA. TRBV21-1 constitutes a pseudogene. The CDR3 totals 11 residues. In DNA form, the CDR3 reads TGTGCCAGCAAGGGGCATCAGCCCCAGCATTTT. Protein: CASKGHQPQHF.

This clone was picked up a small number of times. The chain employs TRBV7-8 and TRBJ1-1, with TRBD1 matching over 8 bases. V was pared by 4 bases and J by 8 bases, with 6 bases of the junction left unmatched. Germline lookup yields CDR1 SGHVS and CDR2 FQNEAQ. The length of the CDR3 is 13 residues. The CDR3 DNA reads TGTGCCAGCAGCTCCAATCGGGACAGGGAAGCTTTCTTT. Translation gives CASSSNRDREAFF.